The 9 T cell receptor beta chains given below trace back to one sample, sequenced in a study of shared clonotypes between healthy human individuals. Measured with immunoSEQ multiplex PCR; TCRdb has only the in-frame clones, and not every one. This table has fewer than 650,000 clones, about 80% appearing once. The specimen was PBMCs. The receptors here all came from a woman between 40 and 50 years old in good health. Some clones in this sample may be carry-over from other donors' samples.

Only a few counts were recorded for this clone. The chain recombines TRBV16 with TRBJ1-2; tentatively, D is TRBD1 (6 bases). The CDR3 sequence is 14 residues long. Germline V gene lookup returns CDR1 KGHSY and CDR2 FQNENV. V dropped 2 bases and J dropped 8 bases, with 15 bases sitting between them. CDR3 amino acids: CASSQRSTGNGYTF. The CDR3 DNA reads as TGTGCCAGCAGCCAACGGTCTACAGGGAACGGCTACACCTTC.

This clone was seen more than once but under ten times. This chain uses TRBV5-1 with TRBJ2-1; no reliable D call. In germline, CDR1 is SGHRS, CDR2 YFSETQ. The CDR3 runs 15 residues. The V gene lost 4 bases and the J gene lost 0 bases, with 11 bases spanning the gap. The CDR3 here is CASSPDPSSYNEQFF. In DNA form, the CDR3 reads TGCGCCAGCAGCCCTGACCCCAGCTCCTACAATGAGCAGTTCTTC.

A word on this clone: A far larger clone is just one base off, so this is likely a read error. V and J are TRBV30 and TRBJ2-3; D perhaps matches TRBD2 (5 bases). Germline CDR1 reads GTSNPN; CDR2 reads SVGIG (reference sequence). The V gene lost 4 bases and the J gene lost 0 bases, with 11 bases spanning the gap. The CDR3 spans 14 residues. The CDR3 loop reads CAWMTGRSTDTQYF. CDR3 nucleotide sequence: TGTGCCTGGATGACGGGGAGAAGCACAGATACGCAGTATTTT. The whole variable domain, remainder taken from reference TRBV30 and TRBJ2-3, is SQTIHQWPATLVQPVGSPLSLECTVEGTSNPNLYWYRQAAGRGLQLLFYSVGIGQISSEVPQNLSASRPQDRQFILSSKKLLLSDSGFYLCAWMTGRSTDTQYFGPGTRLTVL.

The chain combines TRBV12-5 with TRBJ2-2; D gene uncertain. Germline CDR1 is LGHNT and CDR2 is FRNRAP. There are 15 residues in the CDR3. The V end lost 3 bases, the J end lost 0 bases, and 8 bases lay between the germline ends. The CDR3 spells CASGFETTNTGELFF. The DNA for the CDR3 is TGTGCTAGTGGTTTCGAGACCACGAACACCGGGGAGCTGTTTTTT.

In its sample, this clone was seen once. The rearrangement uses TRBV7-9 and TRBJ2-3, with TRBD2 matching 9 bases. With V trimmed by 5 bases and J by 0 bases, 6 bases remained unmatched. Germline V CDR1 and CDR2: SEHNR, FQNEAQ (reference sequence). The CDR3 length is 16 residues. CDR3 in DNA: TGTGCCAGCAGCGACCGACTAGCGGCTAGCACAGATACGCAGTATTTT. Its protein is CASSDRLAASTDTQYF.

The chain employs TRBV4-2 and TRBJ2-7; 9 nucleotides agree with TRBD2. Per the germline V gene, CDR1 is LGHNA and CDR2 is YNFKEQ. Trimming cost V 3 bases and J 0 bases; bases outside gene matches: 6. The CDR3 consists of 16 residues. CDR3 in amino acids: CASSQSTSGGSYEQYF. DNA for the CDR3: TGTGCCAGCAGCCAGTCGACTAGCGGTGGCTCCTACGAGCAGTACTTC.

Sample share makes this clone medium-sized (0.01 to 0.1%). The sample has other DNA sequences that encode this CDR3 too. This chain's CDR3 is CASSQESTATDTQYF. In nucleotides, the CDR3 is TGTGCCAGCAGCCAAGAAAGTACAGCAACAGATACGCAGTATTTT. This sequence joins TRBV4-2 and TRBJ2-3; D call uncertain. This CDR3 region has 15 residues. Trimming took 0 bases from V and 3 from J, leaving 10 bases between them. Germline CDR1 and CDR2: LGHNA and YNFKEQ.

Here the CDR3 DNA reads TGTGCCAGCAGTACTGGAGACAGGCACAGGGAGGAACTGTTTTTT. This codes for CASSTGDRHREELFF. The rearrangement joins TRBV6-5 to TRBJ1-4; a possible D gene is TRBD1 (6 bases). The CDR3 is 15 amino acids. Germline CDR1 is MNHEY and CDR2 is SVGAGI. The germline V and J ends were trimmed by 5 bases and 12 bases, with 22 bases remaining between them.

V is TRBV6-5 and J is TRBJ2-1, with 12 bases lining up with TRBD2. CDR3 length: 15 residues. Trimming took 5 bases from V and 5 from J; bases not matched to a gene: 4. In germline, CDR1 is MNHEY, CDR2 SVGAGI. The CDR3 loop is CASSLAGGPDNEQFF. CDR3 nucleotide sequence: TGTGCCAGCAGTCTAGCGGGAGGGCCGGACAATGAGCAGTTCTTC.